This T cell receptor (beta chain) comes out of a study of T-cell reconstitution after alpha-beta-depleted transplantation in children. During its preparation, the TCRbeta library received unique molecular identifiers. MiXCR, run by TCRdb on the PCR reads, gives a single entry per CDR3 protein. The sample holds nearly 550,000 distinct CDR3 sequences; about a sixth are singletons and the top ten take 2.5% to 3.5%. V lost 0 bases and J 7 bases, leaving 13 bases between the germline ends. Germline CDR1 is MNHEY and CDR2 is SVGAGI. The CDR3 extends over 16 amino acids. This chain links TRBV6-5 with TRBJ1-6; no clear D gene. The TCR comes from a human donor who donated a stem cell graft to a child with acute lymphoblastic leukemia. Specimen: PBMCs from the stem cell graft donor, collected from the stem cell graft. CDR3 nucleotide sequence: TGTGCCAGCAGTTACTCGAAGCCGGGGATGAATTCACCCCTCCACTTT. Translated, it gives CASSYSKPGMNSPLHF.